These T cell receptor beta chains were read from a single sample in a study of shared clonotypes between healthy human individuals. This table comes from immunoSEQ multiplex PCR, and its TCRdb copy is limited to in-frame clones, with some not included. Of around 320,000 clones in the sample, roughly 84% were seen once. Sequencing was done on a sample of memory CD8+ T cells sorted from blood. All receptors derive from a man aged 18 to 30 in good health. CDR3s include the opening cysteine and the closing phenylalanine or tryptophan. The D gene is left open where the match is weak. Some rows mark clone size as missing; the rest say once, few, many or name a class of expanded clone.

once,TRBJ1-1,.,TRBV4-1,TGCGCCAGCAGCCTCCGGGGCATGACCACTGAAGCTTTCTTT,CASSLRGMTTEAFF
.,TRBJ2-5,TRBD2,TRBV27,TGTGCCAGCAGCCCTCGACTAGCGGGGAAAGAGACCCAGTACTTC,CASSPRLAGKETQYF
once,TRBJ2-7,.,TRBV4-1,TGCGCCAGCAGTCAGACCCTTTACGAGCAGTACTTC,CASSQTLYEQYF
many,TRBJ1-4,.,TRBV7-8,TGTGCCAGCAGCCTAGTTGAAAGTGGCGCTAATGAAAAACTGTTTTTT,CASSLVESGANEKLFF
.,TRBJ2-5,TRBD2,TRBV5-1,TGCGCCAGCAGCTTGGGTATTGGGACTAGCGGCCAAGAGACCCAGTACTTC,CASSLGIGTSGQETQYF
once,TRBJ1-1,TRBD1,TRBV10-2,TGCGCCAGCAGTGAGTTAAGACAGGGGAGTGAAGCTTTCTTT,CASSELRQGSEAFF
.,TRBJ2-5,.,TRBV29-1,TGCAGCGTTGGACGTCGGGGCAGGGAAGAGACCCAGTACTTC,CSVGRRGREETQYF
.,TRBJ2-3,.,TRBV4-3,TGCGCCAGCAGCCAAGCGGGTAGGGGAGGCGGCACAGATACGCAGTATTTT,CASSQAGRGGGTDTQYF
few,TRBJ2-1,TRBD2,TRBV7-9,TGTGCCAGCGGCGGAGGAATCGGCGGGGCGGGAGAGGAGCAGTTCTTC,CASGGGIGGAGEEQFF
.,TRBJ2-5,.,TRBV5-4,TGTGCCAGCAGGATACAAGGGTACGAGACCCAGTACTTC,CASRIQGYETQYF
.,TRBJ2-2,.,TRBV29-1,TGCAGCGTTGAAGGGTTTGGCAGCACCGGGGAGCTGTTTTTT,CSVEGFGSTGELFF
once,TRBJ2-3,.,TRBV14,TGTGCCAGCAGCCAAGAGGTGGGAGGTTTCACAGATACGCAGTATTTT,CASSQEVGGFTDTQYF
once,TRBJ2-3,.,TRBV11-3,TGTGCCAGCAGCCACGGCGGCTTTGGGGATACGCAGTATTTT,CASSHGGFGDTQYF
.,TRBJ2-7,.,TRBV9,TGTGCCAGCAGCGTAGTAGGGGAACCCTACGAGCAGTACTTC,CASSVVGEPYEQYF
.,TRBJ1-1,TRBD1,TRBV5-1,TGCGCCAGCAACCCTACAGGGGGCACTGAAGCTTTCTTT,CASNPTGGTEAFF
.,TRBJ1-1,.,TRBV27,TGTGCCAGCAGTTTCTCGGTTTCGGTCACTGAAGCTTTCTTT,CASSFSVSVTEAFF
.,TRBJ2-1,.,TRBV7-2,TGTGCCAGCAGCTTGAGCCGCGGGGTAGTCTACAATGAGCAGTTCTTC,CASSLSRGVVYNEQFF
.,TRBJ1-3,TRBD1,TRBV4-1,TGCGCCAGCAGCCCAGCCGACAGGGCCGGAAACACCATATATTTT,CASSPADRAGNTIYF